These T cell receptor beta chains were read from a single sample in a study of OX40 agonist ivuxolimab in advanced cancers. TCRdb's copy holds only in-frame clones and misses some; the assay was immunoSEQ multiplex PCR. Of approximately 76,000 clones listed, about nine tenths are singletons. The sequencing here drew on CD4+ or CD8+ T cells sorted from blood, taken in a trial of the OX40 agonist ivuxolimab. The receptor source for this set is an adult with an advanced solid tumor such as melanoma, head and neck, liver or kidney cancer. CDR3s leave out the opening cysteine and the closing phenylalanine or tryptophan.

>TRBJ1-5|TRBV6-6
ASSSGPPYTQPQH
>TRBJ2-3|TRBV10-2
ATTRWGTPQDTQY
>TRBJ2-7|TRBV7-2
ASSEVVNEQY
>TRBJ2-3|TRBV29-1
SVDRGNTQY
>TRBJ2-1|TRBV2
ASSGQVLEF
>TRBJ2-7|TRBV7-3
ASSLDPGGEQY
>TRBJ1-4|TRBV29-1
SVVASNEKLF
>TRBJ2-2|TRBV28
ASSITTGELF
>TRBJ1-2|TRBV5-4
ASSLSLDYGYT
>TRBJ1-2|TRBV28
ASTSGGGPRFGYT
>TRBJ1-1|TRBV28
ASTTGGAGGTEAF
>TRBJ1-2|TRBV5-1
ASSLRQGVVYT
>TRBJ2-3|TRBV18
ASSPRQRGSTGNTQY
>TRBJ1-6|TRBV9
ASSGPYNSPLH
>TRBJ2-7|TRBV5-5
ASSSHLTAAYEQY